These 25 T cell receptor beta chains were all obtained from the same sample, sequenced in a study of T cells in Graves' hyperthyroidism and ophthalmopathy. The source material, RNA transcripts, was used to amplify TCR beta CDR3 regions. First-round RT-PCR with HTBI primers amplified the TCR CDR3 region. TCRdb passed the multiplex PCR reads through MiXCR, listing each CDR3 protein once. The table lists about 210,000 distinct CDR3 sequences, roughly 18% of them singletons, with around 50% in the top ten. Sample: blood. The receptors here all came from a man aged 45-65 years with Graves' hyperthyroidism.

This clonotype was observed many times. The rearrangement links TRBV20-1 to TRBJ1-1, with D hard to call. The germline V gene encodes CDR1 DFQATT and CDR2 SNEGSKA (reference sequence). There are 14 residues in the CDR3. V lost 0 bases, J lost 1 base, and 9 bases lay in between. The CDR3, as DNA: TGCAGTGCTAGAGATTTCGGCAAGAACACTGAAGCTTTCTTT. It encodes CSARDFGKNTEAFF.

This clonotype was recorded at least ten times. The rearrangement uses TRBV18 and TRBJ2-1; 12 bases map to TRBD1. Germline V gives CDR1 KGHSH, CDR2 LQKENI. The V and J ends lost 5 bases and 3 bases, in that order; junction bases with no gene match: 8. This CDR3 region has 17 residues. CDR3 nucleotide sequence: TGTGCCAGCTCAATTACCGGGACAGGGGGCAACTACAATGAGCAGTTCTTC. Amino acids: CASSITGTGGNYNEQFF.

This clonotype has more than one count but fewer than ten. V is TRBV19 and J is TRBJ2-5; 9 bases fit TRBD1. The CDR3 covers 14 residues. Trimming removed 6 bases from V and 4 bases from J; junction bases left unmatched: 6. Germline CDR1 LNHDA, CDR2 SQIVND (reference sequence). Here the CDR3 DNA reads TGTGCCAGTAGGGAGCTGGGACAGGGAGAGACCCAGTACTTC. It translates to CASRELGQGETQYF.

DNA for the CDR3: TGTGCCAGCAGCCAACACCTAGCGGGAGGGTCCGGGGAGCTGTTTTTT. This sequence encodes CASSQHLAGGSGELFF. The V gene is TRBV4-2, the J gene TRBJ2-2; 12 bases fit TRBD2. The germline CDR1 and CDR2 sequences are LGHNA and YNFKEQ. The CDR3 has 16 amino acids. V gave up 2 bases and J gave up 6 bases; unmatched junction bases: 4.

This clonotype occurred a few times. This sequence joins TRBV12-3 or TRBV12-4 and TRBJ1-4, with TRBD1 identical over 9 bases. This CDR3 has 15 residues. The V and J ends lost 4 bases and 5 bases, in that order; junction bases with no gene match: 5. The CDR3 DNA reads TGTGCCAGCAGTTACAGGGGGCGACTGAATGAAAAACTGTTTTTT. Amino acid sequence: CASSYRGRLNEKLFF.

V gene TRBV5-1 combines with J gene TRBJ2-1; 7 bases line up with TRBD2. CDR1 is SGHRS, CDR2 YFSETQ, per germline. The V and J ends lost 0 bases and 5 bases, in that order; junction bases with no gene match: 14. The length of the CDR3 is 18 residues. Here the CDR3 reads CASSLGTQAGTINNEQFF. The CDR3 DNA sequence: TGCGCCAGCAGCTTGGGGACCCAAGCCGGGACTATTAACAATGAGCAGTTCTTC. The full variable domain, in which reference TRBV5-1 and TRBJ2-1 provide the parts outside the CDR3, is KAGVTQTPRYLIKTRGQQVTLSCSPISGHRSVSWYQQTPGQGLQFLFEYFSETQRNKGNFPGRFSGRQFSNSRSEMNVSTLELGDSALYLCASSLGTQAGTINNEQFFGPGTRLTVL.

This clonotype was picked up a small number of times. Here the CDR3 DNA reads TGTGCCAGCATCCGGACTGCAATCAATGAGCAGTTCTTC. Residues: CASIRTAINEQFF. The chain joins TRBV28 to TRBJ2-1; a weak D match, TRBD2 (5 bases). CDR3 length: 13 amino acids. Germline CDR1 MDHEN, CDR2 SYDVKM. The V and J ends lost 7 bases and 6 bases respectively, with 13 bases between them.

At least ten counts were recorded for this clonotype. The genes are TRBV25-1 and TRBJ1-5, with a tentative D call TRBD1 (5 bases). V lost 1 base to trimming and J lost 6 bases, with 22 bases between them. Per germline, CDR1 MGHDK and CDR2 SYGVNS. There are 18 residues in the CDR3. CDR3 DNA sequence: TGTGCCAGCAGTGAATTGAAAGGAGATACTGGGAGGGGTCAGCCCCAGCATTTT. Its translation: CASSELKGDTGRGQPQHF.

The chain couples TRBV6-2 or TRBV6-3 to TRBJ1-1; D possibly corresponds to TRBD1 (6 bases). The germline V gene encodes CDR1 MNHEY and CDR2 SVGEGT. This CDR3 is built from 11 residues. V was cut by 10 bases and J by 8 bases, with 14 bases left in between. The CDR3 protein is CATQGTGEAFF. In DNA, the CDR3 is TGTGCCACCCAAGGAACAGGGGAAGCTTTCTTT.

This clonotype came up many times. CDR3 in DNA: TGTGCCAGCAGCTTAGCGCGGGGCGGGAGAATCCCCCAAGAGACCCAGTACTTC. Protein product: CASSLARGGRIPQETQYF. The chain is built from TRBV7-8 and TRBJ2-5; TRBD2 matches 7 bases. V shed 0 bases and J 1 base; nucleotides not matched to a gene: 11. CDR1 is SGHVS and CDR2 is FQNEAQ in the germline V gene. CDR3 length equals 18 residues.

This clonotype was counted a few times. The CDR3 DNA sequence: TGCGCCAGCAGCTTCGACAGCGGCCTTTCTGGAAACACCATATATTTT. It encodes CASSFDSGLSGNTIYF. The chain links TRBV5-1 to TRBJ1-3; D is possibly TRBD1 (5 bases). The V gene lost 2 bases and the J gene lost 1 base, with 13 bases spanning the gap. The CDR3 has 16 residues. The germline CDR1 and CDR2 sequences are SGHRS and YFSETQ.

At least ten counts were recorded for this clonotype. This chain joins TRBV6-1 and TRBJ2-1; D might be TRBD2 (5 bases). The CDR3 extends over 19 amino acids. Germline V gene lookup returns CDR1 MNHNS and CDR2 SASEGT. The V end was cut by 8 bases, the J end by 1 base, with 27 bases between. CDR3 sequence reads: CASGVRLLGSKVSYNEQFF. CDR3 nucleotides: TGTGCCAGCGGGGTTCGGTTACTAGGGAGTAAGGTGTCCTACAATGAGCAGTTCTTC.

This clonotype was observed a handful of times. CDR3 nucleotides: TGTGCCACCAGAGGGGGGGACAGCCACTACAATGAGCAGTTCTTC. As protein: CATRGGDSHYNEQFF. The rearrangement joins TRBV15 to TRBJ2-1, with D possibly called TRBD1 or TRBD2 (7 bases each). The germline V gene encodes CDR1 LNHNV and CDR2 YYDKDF (reference sequence). The CDR3 loop spans 15 amino acids. The V gene lost 6 bases and the J gene lost 3 bases, with 15 bases spanning the gap.

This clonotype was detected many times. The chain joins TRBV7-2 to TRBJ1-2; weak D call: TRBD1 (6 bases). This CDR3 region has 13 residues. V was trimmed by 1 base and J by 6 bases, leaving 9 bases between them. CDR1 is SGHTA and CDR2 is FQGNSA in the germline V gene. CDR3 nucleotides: TGTGCCAGCAGCTTAGGCACAGGGAATGGCTACACCTTC. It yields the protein CASSLGTGNGYTF.

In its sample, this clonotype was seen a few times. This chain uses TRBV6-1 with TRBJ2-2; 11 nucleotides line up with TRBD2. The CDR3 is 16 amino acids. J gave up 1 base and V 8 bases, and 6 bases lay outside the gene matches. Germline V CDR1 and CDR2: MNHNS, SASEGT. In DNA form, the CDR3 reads TGTGCCAGCGGACCTAGCGGGAGGTGGAACACCGGGGAGCTGTTTTTT. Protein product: CASGPSGRWNTGELFF.

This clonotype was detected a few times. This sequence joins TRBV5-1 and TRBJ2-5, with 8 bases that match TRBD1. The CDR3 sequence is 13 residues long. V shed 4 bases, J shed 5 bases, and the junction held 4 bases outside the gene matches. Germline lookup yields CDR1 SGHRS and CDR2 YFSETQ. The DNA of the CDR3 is TGCGCCAGCAGCGGACAGGGTCGGGAGACCCAGTACTTC. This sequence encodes CASSGQGRETQYF.

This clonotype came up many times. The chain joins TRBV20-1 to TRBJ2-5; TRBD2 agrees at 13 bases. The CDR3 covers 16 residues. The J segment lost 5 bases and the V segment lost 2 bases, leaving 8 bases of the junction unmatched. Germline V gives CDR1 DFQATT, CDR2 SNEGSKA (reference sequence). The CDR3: CSARPAGTSGTETQYF. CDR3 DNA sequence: TGCAGTGCTAGACCTGCCGGGACTAGCGGGACGGAGACCCAGTACTTC.

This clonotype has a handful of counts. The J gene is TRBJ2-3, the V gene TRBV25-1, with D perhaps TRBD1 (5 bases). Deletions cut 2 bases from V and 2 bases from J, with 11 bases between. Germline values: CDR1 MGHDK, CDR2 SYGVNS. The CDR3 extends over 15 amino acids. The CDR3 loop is CASSEPGSSTDTQYF. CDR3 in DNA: TGTGCCAGCAGTGAACCAGGGTCCTCCACAGATACGCAGTATTTT.

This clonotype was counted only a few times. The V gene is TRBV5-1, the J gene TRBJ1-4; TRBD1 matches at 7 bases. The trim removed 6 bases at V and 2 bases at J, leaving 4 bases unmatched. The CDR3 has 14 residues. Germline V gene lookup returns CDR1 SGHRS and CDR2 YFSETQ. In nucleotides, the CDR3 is TGCGCCAGCACTCGGGACAGCACTAATGAAAAACTGTTTTTT. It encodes CASTRDSTNEKLFF.

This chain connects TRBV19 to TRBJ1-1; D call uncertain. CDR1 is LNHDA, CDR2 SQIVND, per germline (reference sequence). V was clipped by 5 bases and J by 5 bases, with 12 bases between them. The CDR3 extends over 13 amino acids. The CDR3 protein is CASSPIGGTEAFF. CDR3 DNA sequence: TGTGCCAGTAGTCCCATAGGTGGAACTGAAGCTTTCTTT.

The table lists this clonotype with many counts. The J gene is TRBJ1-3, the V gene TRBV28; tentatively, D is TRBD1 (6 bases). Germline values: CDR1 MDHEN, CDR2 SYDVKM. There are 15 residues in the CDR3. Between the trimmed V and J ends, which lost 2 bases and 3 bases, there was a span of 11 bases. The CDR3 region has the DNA TGTGCCAGCAGTTTAGGGGGGCTAATTGGAAACACCATATATTTT. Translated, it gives CASSLGGLIGNTIYF.

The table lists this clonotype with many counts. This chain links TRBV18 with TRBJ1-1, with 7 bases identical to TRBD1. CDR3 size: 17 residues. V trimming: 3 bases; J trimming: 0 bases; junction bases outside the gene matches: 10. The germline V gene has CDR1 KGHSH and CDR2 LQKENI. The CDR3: CASSPRQGQGLNTEAFF. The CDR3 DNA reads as TGTGCCAGCTCACCCCGACAGGGACAAGGGCTGAACACTGAAGCTTTCTTT.

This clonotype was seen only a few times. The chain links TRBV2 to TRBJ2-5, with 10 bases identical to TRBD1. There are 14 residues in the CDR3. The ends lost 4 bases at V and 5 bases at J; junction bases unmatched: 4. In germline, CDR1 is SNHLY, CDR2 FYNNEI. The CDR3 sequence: CASSAGTGVETQYF. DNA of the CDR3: TGTGCCAGCAGTGCAGGGACAGGGGTGGAGACCCAGTACTTC.

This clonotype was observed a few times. CDR3 in DNA: TGTGCCAGCAGCTTATGGTCCAGGGGGCGTCTTAGCACTGAAGCTTTCTTT. As protein: CASSLWSRGRLSTEAFF. The V gene is TRBV7-9, the J gene TRBJ1-1, with 8 bases aligning to TRBD1. CDR3 length: 17 amino acids. Per germline, CDR1 SEHNR and CDR2 FQNEAQ (reference sequence). V trimming: 2 bases; J trimming: 4 bases; junction bases outside the gene matches: 12.

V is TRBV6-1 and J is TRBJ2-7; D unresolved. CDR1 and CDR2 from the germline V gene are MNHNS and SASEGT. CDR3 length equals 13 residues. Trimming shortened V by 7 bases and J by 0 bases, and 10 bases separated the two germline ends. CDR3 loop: CASMAPSSYEQYF. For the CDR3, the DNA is TGTGCCAGCATGGCTCCTAGCTCCTACGAGCAGTACTTC.